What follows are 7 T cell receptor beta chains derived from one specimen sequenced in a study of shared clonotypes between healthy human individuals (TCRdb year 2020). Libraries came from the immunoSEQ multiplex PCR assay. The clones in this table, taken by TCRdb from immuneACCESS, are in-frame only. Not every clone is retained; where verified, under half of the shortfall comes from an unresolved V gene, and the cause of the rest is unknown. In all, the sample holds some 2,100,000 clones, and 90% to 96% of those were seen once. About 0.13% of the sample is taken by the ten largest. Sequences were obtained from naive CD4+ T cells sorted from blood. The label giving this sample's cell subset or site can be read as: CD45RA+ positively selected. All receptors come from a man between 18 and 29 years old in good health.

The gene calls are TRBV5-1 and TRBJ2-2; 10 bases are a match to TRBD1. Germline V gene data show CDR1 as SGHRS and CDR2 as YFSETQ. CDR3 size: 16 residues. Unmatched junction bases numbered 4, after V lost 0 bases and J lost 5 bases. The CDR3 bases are TGCGCCAGCAGCTTGGGGGCGGGACAGGGGACCGGGGAGCTGTTTTTT. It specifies CASSLGAGQGTGELFF. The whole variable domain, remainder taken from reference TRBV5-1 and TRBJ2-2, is KAGVTQTPRYLIKTRGQQVTLSCSPISGHRSVSWYQQTPGQGLQFLFEYFSETQRNKGNFPGRFSGRQFSNSRSEMNVSTLELGDSALYLCASSLGAGQGTGELFFGEGSRLTVL.

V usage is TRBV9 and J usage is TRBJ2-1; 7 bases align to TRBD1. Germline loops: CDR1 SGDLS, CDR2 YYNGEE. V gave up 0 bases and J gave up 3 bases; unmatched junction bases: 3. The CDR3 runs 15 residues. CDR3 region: CASSVVQGYYNEQFF. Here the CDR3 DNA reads TGTGCCAGCAGCGTAGTACAGGGGTACTACAATGAGCAGTTCTTC.

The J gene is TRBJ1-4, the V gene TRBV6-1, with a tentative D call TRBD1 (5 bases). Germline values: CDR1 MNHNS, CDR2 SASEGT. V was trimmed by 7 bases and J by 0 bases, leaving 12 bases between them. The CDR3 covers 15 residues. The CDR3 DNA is TGTGCCAGCACCAGACAGATTGCAACTAATGAAAAACTGTTTTTT. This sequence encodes CASTRQIATNEKLFF.

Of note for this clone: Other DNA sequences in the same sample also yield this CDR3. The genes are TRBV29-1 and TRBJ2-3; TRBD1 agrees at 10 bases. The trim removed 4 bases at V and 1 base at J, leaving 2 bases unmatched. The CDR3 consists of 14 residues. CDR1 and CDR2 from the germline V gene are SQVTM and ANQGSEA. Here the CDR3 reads CSVGGTGGTDTQYF. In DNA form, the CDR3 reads TGCAGCGTTGGTGGGACAGGGGGCACAGATACGCAGTATTTT.

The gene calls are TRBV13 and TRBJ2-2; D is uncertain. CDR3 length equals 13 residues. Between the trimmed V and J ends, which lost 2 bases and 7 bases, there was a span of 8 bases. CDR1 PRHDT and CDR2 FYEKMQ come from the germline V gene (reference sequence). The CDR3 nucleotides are TGTGCCAGCAGCTTACAAGTCGTCGGGGAGCTGTTTTTT. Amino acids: CASSLQVVGELFF.

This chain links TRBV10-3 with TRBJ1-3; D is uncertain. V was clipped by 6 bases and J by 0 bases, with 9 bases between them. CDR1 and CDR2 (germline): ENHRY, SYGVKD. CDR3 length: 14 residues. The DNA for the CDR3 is TGTGCCATCAGCCAGGATCTCTCTGGAAACACCATATATTTT. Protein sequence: CAISQDLSGNTIYF.

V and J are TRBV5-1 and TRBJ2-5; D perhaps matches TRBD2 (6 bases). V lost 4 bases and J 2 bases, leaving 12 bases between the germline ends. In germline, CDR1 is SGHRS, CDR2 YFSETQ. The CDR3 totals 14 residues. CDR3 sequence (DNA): TGCGCCAGCAGCCCCTGGGACTTACAAGAGACCCAGTACTTC. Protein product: CASSPWDLQETQYF.